This is a list of T cell receptor beta chains from one sample in a study of cytomegalovirus exposure and HLA in healthy donors. Sequencing used immunoSEQ multiplex PCR; TCRdb keeps in-frame clones, though not all of them. The sample has 150,000 to 200,000 clones, about 59% seen once. Sequenced: PBMCs. These receptor sequences come from a man aged 35-49 years in good health and CMV-seronegative. The CDR3 runs from the conserved cysteine through the conserved F or W.

v_call	j_call	cdr3_aa
TRBV5-4	TRBJ2-7	CASSSPYEQYF
TRBV11-2	TRBJ2-7	CASRIGQGESYEQYF
TRBV10-3	TRBJ1-3	CAIRNDRGIGNTIYF
TRBV10-3	TRBJ2-5	CAISGGGQETQYF
TRBV5-6	TRBJ1-2	CASSLSGSGYTF
TRBV7-3	TRBJ1-1	CASSQQTNTEAFF
TRBV29-1	TRBJ2-1	CSVEPAFRTSEYPYNEQFF
TRBV11-2	TRBJ1-2	CASSLGRGGGYTF
TRBV11-2	TRBJ2-5	CASSFPSGDSYGTQYF
TRBV15	TRBJ1-2	CATSSDRGLIYGYTF
TRBV27	TRBJ1-1	CASSSRGEITEAFF
TRBV5-1	TRBJ2-5	CASSKTGTGGREQYF
TRBV6-5	TRBJ2-7	CASSYRAGETEQYF
TRBV5-1	TRBJ1-5	CASSLGDRGLGTQHF
TRBV7-2	TRBJ2-3	CASSHRLAGGTDTQYF
TRBV6-1	TRBJ2-1	CASSLTGPKFF
TRBV6-6	TRBJ2-5	CASRLGQGRETQYF
TRBV7-9	TRBJ2-7	CASSPGTGAIYEQYF
TRBV2	TRBJ2-1	CASSLAGVSYNEQFF
TRBV7-3	TRBJ2-2	CASSLNRGANTGELFF
TRBV15	TRBJ1-4	CATSRPGQGINEKLFF
TRBV12-5	TRBJ2-1	CASGPGQGGDNEQFF
TRBV7-2	TRBJ2-7	CASSHDSGVGGEQYF
TRBV5-1	TRBJ2-1	CASSFDRGRYNEQFF
TRBV19	TRBJ2-2	CASSIPLAGSNTGELFF
TRBV4-1	TRBJ1-1	CASSRGQGAGETEAFF
TRBV10-3	TRBJ2-5	CAIRGARAETQYF
TRBV28	TRBJ1-5	CASSLSRASQPQHF
TRBV28	TRBJ2-2	CASSPTGLHTGELFF